These 13 T cell receptor beta chains were sequenced from one sample in a study of cytomegalovirus exposure and HLA in healthy donors. PCR amplification relied on 60 Vbeta primers (plus 13 Jbeta primers). Sequencing was performed with immunoSEQ multiplex PCR; in TCRdb, only in-frame clones are kept and a portion is missing. There are some 270,000 clones in the sample; about 93% occur only once, and around 1.7% lies in the top ten. The source material was PBMCs. These receptors were collected from a girl aged 2 to 10 in good health and CMV-seronegative.

The V call is TRBV19, the J call TRBJ1-2, with 7 bases aligning to TRBD1. Losses at the gene ends were 7 bases for V and 0 bases for J; bases not matched to a gene: 14. Germline V lookup: CDR1 LNHDA, CDR2 SQIVND (reference sequence). This CDR3 comprises 17 residues. The CDR3 reads CASTPGRGTEANYGYTF. The CDR3 DNA sequence: TGTGCCAGTACACCAGGCCGGGGGACAGAAGCTAACTATGGCTACACCTTC.

V gene TRBV27 combines with J gene TRBJ1-2; D is possibly TRBD1 (6 bases). Germline lookup yields CDR1 MNHEY and CDR2 SMNVEV (reference sequence). The CDR3 is made up of 18 amino acids. V shed 4 bases and J shed 2 bases, with 23 bases lying between them. The CDR3 loop reads CASSSLPPGGASNYGYTF. In nucleotides, the CDR3 is TGTGCCAGCAGTTCCCTACCTCCGGGGGGGGCTTCCAACTATGGCTACACCTTC.

This clone was observed a single time. V gene TRBV11-3 combines with J gene TRBJ2-3; 9 nucleotides agree with TRBD1. The CDR3 is 15 amino acids. After removal of 5 bases from V and 5 bases from J, the junction contained 8 bases not matched to a gene. Looked up from germline, CDR1 is SGHNT and CDR2 is YENEEA. CDR3 bases: TGTGCCAGCAGCCTGGGACAGGGAAAGGTAGATACGCAGTATTTT. This gives the protein CASSLGQGKVDTQYF.

J is TRBJ2-5 and V is TRBV6-6; D gene unclear. The CDR3 consists of 12 residues. CDR1 is MNHNY and CDR2 is SVGAGI in the germline V gene (reference sequence). Trimming removed 1 base from V and 5 bases from J, with 5 bases in between. The CDR3 region is CASSYFRETQYF. The CDR3 DNA follows: TGTGCCAGCAGTTACTTTCGGGAGACCCAGTACTTC.

This clone appeared a few times. V usage is TRBV11-3 and J usage is TRBJ1-5; a weak D match, TRBD1 (5 bases). This CDR3 is built from 12 residues. Trimming removed 4 bases from V and 6 bases from J, with 7 bases in between. In germline, CDR1 is SGHNT, CDR2 YENEEA. In nucleotides, the CDR3 is TGTGCCAGCAGCTCAGGGATTCAGCCCCAGCATTTT. As protein: CASSSGIQPQHF.

This clone showed up just a few times. Different DNA sequences within this sample yield the same CDR3. V and J are TRBV25-1 and TRBJ2-1; D possibly corresponds to TRBD1 (6 bases). Germline values: CDR1 MGHDK, CDR2 SYGVNS. Trimming took off 3 bases at V and 7 bases at J, with 10 bases between the two ends. The CDR3 sequence is 13 residues long. CDR3 sequence reads: CASSESGENEQFF. The CDR3 DNA sequence: TGTGCCAGCAGTGAGTCAGGGGAAAATGAGCAGTTCTTC.

The V call is TRBV27, the J call TRBJ1-2; a weak D match, TRBD1 (5 bases). Looked up from germline, CDR1 is MNHEY and CDR2 is SMNVEV (reference sequence). There are 13 residues in the CDR3. V lost 4 bases and J lost 3, with 9 bases in between. The CDR3 is CASSSRADYGYTF. The DNA for the CDR3 is TGTGCCAGCAGTTCCAGGGCCGACTATGGCTACACCTTC.

V is TRBV19 and J is TRBJ2-1, with 9 bases lining up with TRBD1. The CDR3 contains 12 residues. Germline assignment: CDR1 LNHDA and CDR2 SQIVND (reference sequence). The junction had 4 bases not matched to a gene; V was cut back by 7 bases and J by 9 bases. The CDR3 loop is CASIQGAGEQFF. In DNA, the CDR3 is TGTGCCAGTATACAGGGGGCTGGTGAGCAGTTCTTC.

V gene TRBV12-1 combines with J gene TRBJ2-7; the DNA was not used to check the table's D call, TRBD2. TRBV12-1 is described as a pseudogene. CDR3 length: 15 residues. This CDR3 reads CASTKRRGASYEQYF. DNA of the CDR3: TGTGCCAGCACCAAACGTCGGGGGGCTTCATACGAGCAGTACTTC.

The genes are TRBV9 and TRBJ2-3; D call uncertain. Germline V gene data show CDR1 as SGDLS and CDR2 as YYNGEE. Trimming cost V 1 base and J 2 bases, with 5 bases left between them. CDR3 size: 13 residues. Here the CDR3 DNA reads TGTGCCAGCAGCGTACCCCACACAGATACGCAGTATTTT. This sequence encodes CASSVPHTDTQYF. The variable domain in full, with the rest retrieved from reference TRBV9 and TRBJ2-3, is DSGVTQTPKHLITATGQRVTLRCSPRSGDLSVYWYQQSLDQGLQFLIQYYNGEERAKGNILERFSAQQFPDLHSELNLSSLELGDSALYFCASSVPHTDTQYFGPGTRLTVL.

The V gene is TRBV6-5, the J gene TRBJ2-3; D uncertain. Trimming shortened V by 0 bases and J by 0 bases, and 10 bases separated the two germline ends. Germline CDR1 is MNHEY and CDR2 is SVGAGI. There are 16 residues in the CDR3. The CDR3 nucleotides are TGTGCCAGCAGTTACTCGTCTCCGAGCAGCACAGATACGCAGTATTTT. Translated, it gives CASSYSSPSSTDTQYF.

The chain joins TRBV10-1 to TRBJ2-7; 12 bases match TRBD2. The V gene end was trimmed by 1 base and the J gene end by 6 bases; junction bases not matched to a gene: 10. Germline V gene sequence: CDR1 WNHNN, CDR2 SYGVQD (reference sequence). CDR3 length: 17 amino acids. The CDR3 spells CASSEYRTSGAPGEQYF. The DNA for the CDR3 is TGCGCCAGCAGTGAGTATAGGACTAGCGGGGCCCCTGGCGAGCAGTACTTC.

The J gene is TRBJ1-5, the V gene TRBV2, with TRBD1 matching over 8 bases. J gave up 6 bases and V 6 bases, and 10 bases lay outside the gene matches. From germline, CDR1 is SNHLY and CDR2 FYNNEI. This CDR3 region has 15 residues. This CDR3 reads CASRSRTGITQPQHF. The CDR3 region has the DNA TGTGCCAGCAGGAGTCGGACAGGGATTACTCAGCCCCAGCATTTT. The whole variable domain, filled in from reference TRBV2 and TRBJ1-5, reads EPEVTQTPSHQVTQMGQEVILRCVPISNHLYFYWYRQILGQKVEFLVSFYNNEISEKSEIFDDQFSVERPDGSNFTLKIRSTKLEDSAMYFCASRSRTGITQPQHFGDGTRLSIL.